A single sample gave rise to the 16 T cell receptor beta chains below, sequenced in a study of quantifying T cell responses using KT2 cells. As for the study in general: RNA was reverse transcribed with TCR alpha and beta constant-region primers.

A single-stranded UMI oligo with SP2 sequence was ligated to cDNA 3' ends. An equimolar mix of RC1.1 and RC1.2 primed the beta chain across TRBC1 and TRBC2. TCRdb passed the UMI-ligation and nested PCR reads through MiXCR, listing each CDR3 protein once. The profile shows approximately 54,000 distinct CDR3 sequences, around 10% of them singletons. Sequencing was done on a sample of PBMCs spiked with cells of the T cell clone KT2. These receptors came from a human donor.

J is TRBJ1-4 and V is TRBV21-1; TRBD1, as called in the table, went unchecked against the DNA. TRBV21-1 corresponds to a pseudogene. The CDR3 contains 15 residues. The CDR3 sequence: CASSFRQGKREKLFF. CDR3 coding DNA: TGTGCCAGCAGCTTCAGACAGGGGAAGCGGGAAAAACTGTTTTTT.

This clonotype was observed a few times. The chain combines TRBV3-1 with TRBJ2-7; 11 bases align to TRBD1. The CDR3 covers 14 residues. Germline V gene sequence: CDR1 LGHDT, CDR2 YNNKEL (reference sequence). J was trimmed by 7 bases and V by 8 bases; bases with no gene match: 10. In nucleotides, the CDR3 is TGTGCCAGCTCCGGACAGGGGGCGTCGGAAGAGCAGTACTTC. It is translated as CASSGQGASEEQYF.

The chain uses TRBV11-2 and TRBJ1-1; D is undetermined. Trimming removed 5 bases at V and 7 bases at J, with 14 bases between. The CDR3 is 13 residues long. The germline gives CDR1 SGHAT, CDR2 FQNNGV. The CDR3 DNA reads TGTGCCAGCAGCCGAGTCTCCGGGAGTGAAGCTTTCTTT. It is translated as CASSRVSGSEAFF.

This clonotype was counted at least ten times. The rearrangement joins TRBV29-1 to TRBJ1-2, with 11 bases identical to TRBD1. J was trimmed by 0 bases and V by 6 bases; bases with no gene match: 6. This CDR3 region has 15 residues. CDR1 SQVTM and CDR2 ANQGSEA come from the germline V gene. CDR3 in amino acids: CSVAGQGVTNYGYTF. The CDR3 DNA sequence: TGCAGCGTGGCGGGACAGGGGGTAACTAACTATGGCTACACCTTC.

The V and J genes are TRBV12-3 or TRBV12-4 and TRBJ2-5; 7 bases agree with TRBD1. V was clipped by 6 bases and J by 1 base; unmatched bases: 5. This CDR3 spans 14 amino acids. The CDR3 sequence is CASRWTGAQETQYF. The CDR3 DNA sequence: TGTGCCAGCAGGTGGACAGGAGCCCAAGAGACCCAGTACTTC.

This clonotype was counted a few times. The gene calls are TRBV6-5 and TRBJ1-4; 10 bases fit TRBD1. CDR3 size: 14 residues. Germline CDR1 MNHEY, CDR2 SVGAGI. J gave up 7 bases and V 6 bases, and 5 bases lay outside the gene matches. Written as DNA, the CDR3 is TGTGCCAGCAGGCAGGACAGGGGGAGTGAAAAACTGTTTTTT. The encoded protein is CASRQDRGSEKLFF.

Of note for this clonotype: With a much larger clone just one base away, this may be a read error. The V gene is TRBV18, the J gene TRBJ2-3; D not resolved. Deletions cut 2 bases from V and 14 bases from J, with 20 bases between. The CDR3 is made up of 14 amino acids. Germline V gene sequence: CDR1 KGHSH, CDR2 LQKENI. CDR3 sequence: CASSPELGPLGRYF. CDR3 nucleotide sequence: TGTGCCAGCTCACCAGAGCTAGGGCCCCTCGGGCGGTATTTT.

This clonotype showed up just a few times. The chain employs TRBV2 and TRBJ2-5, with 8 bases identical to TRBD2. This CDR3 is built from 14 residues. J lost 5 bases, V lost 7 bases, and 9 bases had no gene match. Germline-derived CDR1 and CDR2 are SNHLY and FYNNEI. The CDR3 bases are TGTGCCAGCACTCAGGGGACTAGACAGGAGACCCAGTACTTC. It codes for CASTQGTRQETQYF.

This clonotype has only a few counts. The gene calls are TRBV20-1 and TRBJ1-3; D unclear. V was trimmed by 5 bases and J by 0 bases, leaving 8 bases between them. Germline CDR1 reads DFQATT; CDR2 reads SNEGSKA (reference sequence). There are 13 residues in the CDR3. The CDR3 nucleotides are TGCAGTGCTGCGGAGGGCTCTGGAAACACCATATATTTT. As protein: CSAAEGSGNTIYF.

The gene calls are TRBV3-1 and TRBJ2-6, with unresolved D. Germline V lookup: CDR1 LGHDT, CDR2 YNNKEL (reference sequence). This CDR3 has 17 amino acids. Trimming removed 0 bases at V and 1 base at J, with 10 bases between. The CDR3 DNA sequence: TGTGCCAGCAGCCAAGAACTGGAAGGGTCTGGGGCCAACGTCCTGACTTTC. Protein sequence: CASSQELEGSGANVLTF.

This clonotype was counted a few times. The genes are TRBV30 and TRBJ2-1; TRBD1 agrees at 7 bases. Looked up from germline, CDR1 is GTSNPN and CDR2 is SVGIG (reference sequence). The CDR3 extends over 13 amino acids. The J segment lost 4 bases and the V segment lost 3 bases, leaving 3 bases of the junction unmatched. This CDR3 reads CAWRKQGYNEQFF. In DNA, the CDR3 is TGTGCCTGGAGAAAACAGGGGTACAATGAGCAGTTCTTC.

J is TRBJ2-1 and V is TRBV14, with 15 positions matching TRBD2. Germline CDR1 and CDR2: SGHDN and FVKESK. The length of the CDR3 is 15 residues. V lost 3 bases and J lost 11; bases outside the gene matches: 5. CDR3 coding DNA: TGTGCCAGCAGCCAGGGACTAGCGGGGGGCAGAAAGCAGTTCTTC. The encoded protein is CASSQGLAGGRKQFF.

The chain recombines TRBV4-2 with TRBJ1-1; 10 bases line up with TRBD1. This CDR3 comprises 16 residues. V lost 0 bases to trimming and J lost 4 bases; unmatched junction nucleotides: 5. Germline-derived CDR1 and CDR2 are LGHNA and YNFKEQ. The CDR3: CASSQEGDRGITEAFF. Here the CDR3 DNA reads TGTGCCAGCAGCCAAGAAGGGGACAGGGGAATCACTGAAGCTTTCTTT.

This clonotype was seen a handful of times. CDR3 sequence (DNA): TGCAGCGTTGATGTAATTTACCCGAACACTGAAGCTTTCTTT. It translates to CSVDVIYPNTEAFF. The V call is TRBV29-1, the J call TRBJ1-1; D unclear. The CDR3 sequence is 14 residues long. Per the germline V gene, CDR1 is SQVTM and CDR2 is ANQGSEA. V was clipped by 3 bases and J by 1 base, with 12 bases between them.

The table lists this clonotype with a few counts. CDR3 amino acids: CSARALAGADSSYNEQFF. The CDR3 DNA sequence: TGCAGTGCTAGAGCACTAGCGGGGGCCGACAGCTCCTACAATGAGCAGTTCTTC. V gene TRBV20-1 combines with J gene TRBJ2-1; 11 bases are shared with TRBD2. The V and J ends lost 1 base and 0 bases, in that order; junction bases with no gene match: 8. The CDR3 totals 18 residues. Germline V gives CDR1 DFQATT, CDR2 SNEGSKA (reference sequence).

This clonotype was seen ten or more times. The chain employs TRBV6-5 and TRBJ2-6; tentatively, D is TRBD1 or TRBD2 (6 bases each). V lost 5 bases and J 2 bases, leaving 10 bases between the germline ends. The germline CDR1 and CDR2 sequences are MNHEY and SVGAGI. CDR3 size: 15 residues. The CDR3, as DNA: TGTGCCAGCAGTCCACGGGGGCCTGGGGCCAACGTCCTGACTTTC. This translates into CASSPRGPGANVLTF.